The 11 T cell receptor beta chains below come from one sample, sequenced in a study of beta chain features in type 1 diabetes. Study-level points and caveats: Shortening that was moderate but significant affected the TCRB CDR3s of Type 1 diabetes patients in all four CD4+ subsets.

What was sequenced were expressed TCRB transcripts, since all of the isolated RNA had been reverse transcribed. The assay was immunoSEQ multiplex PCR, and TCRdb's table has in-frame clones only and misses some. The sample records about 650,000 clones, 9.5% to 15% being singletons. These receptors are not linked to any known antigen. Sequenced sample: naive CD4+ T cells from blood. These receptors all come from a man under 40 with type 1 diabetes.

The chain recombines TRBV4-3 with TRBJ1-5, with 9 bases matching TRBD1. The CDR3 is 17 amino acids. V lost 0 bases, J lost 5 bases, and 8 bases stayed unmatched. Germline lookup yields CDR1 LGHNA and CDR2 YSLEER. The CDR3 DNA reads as TGCGCCAGCAGCCAAGATCCCGGGACAGGGAGGGATCAGCCCCAGCATTTT. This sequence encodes CASSQDPGTGRDQPQHF.

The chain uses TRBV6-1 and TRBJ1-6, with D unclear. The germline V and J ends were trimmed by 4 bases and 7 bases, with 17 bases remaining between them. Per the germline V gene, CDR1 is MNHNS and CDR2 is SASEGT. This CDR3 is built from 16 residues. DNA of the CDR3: TGTGCCAGCAGTGGGTTGACACCAAACATCAATTCACCCCTCCACTTT. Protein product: CASSGLTPNINSPLHF.

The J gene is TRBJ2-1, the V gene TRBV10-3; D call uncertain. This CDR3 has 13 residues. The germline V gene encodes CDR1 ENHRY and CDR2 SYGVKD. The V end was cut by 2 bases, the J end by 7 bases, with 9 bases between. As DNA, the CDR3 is TGTGCCATCAGTGAGGAAGTGTGGAATGAGCAGTTCTTC. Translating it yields CAISEEVWNEQFF.

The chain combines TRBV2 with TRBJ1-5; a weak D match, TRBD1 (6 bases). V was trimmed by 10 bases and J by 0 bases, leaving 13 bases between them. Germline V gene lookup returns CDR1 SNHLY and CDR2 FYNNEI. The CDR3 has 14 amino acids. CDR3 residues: CATRQDYSNQPQHF. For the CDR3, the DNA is TGTGCCACCCGACAGGATTATAGCAATCAGCCCCAGCATTTT.

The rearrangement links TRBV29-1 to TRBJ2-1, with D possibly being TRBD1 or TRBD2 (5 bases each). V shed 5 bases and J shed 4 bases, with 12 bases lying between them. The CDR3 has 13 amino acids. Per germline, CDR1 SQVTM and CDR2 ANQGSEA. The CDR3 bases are TGCAGCGTTCCGGGGCTTGCATACAATGAGCAGTTCTTC. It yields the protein CSVPGLAYNEQFF.

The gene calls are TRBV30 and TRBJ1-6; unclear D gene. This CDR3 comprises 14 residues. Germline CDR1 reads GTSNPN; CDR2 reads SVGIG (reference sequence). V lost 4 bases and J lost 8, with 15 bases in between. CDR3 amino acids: CAWTTQVGDSPLHF. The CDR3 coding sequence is TGTGCCTGGACCACCCAGGTGGGAGATTCACCCCTCCACTTT. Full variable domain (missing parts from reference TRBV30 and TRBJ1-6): SQTIHQWPATLVQPVGSPLSLECTVEGTSNPNLYWYRQAAGRGLQLLFYSVGIGQISSEVPQNLSASRPQDRQFILSSKKLLLSDSGFYLCAWTTQVGDSPLHFGNGTRLTVT.

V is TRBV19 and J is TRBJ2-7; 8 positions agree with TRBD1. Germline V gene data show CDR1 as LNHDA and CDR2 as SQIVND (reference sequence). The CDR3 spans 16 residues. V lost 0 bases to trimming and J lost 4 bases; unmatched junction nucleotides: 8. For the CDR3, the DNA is TGTGCCAGTAGTATAGACGGGGGACAGGCGTGGTACGAGCAGTACTTC. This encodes CASSIDGGQAWYEQYF.

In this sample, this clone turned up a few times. The CDR3 bases are TGTGCCAGCAGGGACACAGGGACTGGACAGCCCCAGCATTTT. Translating gives CASRDTGTGQPQHF. V is TRBV2 and J is TRBJ1-5; D may be TRBD1 (6 bases). Trimming left V 6 bases short and J 7 bases short, with 16 bases between. Per germline, CDR1 SNHLY and CDR2 FYNNEI. The CDR3 runs to 14 residues.

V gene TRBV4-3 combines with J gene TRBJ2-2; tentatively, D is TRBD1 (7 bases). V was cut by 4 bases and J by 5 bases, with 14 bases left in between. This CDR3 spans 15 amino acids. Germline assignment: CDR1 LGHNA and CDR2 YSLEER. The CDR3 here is CASSPRDRRTGELFF. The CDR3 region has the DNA TGCGCCAGCAGCCCGCGGGACAGACGAACCGGGGAGCTGTTTTTT.

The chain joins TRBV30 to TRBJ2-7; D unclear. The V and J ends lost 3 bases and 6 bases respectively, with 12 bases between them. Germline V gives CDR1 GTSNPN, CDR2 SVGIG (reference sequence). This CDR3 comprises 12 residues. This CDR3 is CAWSTGRIEQYF. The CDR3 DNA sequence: TGTGCCTGGAGCACTGGAAGGATCGAGCAGTACTTC.

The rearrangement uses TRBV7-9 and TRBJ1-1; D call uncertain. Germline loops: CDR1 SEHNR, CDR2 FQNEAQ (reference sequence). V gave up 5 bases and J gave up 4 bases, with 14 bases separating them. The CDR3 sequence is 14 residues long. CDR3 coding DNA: TGTGCCAGCAGCCTTAGCCCGGGGAGCACTGAAGCTTTCTTT. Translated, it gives CASSLSPGSTEAFF.